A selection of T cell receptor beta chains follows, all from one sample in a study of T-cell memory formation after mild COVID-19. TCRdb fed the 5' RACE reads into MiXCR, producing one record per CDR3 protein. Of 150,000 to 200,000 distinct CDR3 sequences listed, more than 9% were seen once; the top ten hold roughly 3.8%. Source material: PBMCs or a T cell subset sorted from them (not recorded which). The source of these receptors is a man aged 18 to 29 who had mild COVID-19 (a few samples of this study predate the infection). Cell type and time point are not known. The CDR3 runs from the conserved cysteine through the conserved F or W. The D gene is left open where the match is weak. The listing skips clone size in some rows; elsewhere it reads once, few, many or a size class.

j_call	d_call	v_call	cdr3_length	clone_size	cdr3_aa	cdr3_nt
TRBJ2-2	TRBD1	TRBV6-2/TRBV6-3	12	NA	CASTTGAGELFF	TGTGCCAGCACCACAGGGGCCGGGGAGCTGTTTTTT
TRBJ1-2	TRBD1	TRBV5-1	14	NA	CASRASGTDYGYTF	TGCGCCAGCAGGGCCTCCGGGACAGACTATGGCTACACCTTC
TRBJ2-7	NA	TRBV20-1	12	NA	CSASRGEREQYF	TGCAGTGCTAGTCGAGGAGAACGCGAGCAGTACTTC
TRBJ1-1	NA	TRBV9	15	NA	CASSPYGQRNTEAFF	TGTGCCAGCAGCCCGTACGGGCAGCGGAACACTGAAGCTTTCTTT
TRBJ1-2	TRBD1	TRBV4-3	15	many	CASSQDRDRPYGYTF	TGCGCCAGCAGCCAAGATCGGGACAGGCCATATGGCTACACCTTC
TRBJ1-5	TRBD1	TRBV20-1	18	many	CSARRRTGGRFSNQPQHF	TGCAGTGCACGGCGGAGGACAGGGGGCCGATTTAGCAATCAGCCCCAGCATTTT
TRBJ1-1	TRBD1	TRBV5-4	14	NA	CASSNRDRVTEAFF	TGTGCCAGCAGCAACCGGGACAGGGTCACTGAAGCTTTCTTT
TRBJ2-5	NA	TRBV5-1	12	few	CASSLQTETQYF	TGCGCCAGCAGCTTGCAAACGGAGACCCAGTACTTC
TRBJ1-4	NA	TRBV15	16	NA	CATSRDLTRLGEKLFF	TGTGCCACCAGCAGAGACCTGACCCGCCTTGGTGAAAAACTGTTTTTT
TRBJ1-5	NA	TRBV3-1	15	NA	CASSQGSRGNQPQHF	TGTGCCAGCAGCCAAGGGTCACGAGGCAATCAGCCCCAGCATTTT
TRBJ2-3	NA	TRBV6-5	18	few	CASSEHAQIWGGSDTQYF	TGTGCCAGCAGTGAACACGCCCAAATTTGGGGGGGCTCCGATACGCAGTATTTT
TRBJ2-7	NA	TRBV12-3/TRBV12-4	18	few	CASSLARRGLTFSYEQYF	TGTGCCAGCAGTTTAGCTCGTAGGGGACTTACCTTCTCCTACGAGCAGTACTTC
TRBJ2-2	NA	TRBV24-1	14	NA	CATSGGGGTGELFF	TGTGCCACCAGCGGGGGCGGCGGCACCGGGGAGCTGTTTTTT
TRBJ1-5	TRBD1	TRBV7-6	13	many	CASSQDRAQPQHF	TGTGCCAGCAGCCAGGACAGGGCCCAGCCCCAGCATTTT
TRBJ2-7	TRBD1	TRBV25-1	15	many	CASSGPTGGASEQYF	TGTGCCAGCAGTGGCCCTACAGGGGGAGCATCTGAGCAGTACTTC
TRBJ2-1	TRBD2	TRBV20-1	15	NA	CSASPSGGALNEQFF	TGCAGTGCTAGTCCTAGCGGGGGGGCTCTAAATGAGCAGTTCTTC
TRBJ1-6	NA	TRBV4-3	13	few	CASSHPGVSPLHF	TGCGCCAGCAGCCATCCAGGGGTTTCACCCCTCCACTTT
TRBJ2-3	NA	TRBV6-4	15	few	CASSDRPSSTDTQYF	TGTGCCAGCAGTGACCGGCCATCTAGCACAGATACGCAGTATTTT
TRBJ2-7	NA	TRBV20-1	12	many	CSARPDSYEQYF	TGCAGTGCTAGACCAGACTCCTACGAGCAGTACTTC
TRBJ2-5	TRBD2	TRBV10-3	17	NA	CAISEARLAGLSETQYF	TGTGCCATCAGTGAGGCCCGACTAGCGGGGTTATCGGAGACCCAGTACTTC
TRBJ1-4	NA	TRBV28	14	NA	CASSPTNLGEKLFF	TGTGCCAGCAGCCCCACGAACTTAGGGGAAAAACTGTTTTTT
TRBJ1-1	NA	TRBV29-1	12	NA	CSVGGSLVEAFF	TGCAGCGTTGGAGGCTCCCTCGTGGAAGCTTTCTTT
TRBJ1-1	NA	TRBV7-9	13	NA	CASSPWDRDEAFF	TGTGCCAGCAGCCCTTGGGACCGTGATGAAGCTTTCTTT
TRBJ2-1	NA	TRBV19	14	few	CASRSVESYNEQFF	TGTGCCAGTAGGAGCGTGGAATCCTACAATGAGCAGTTCTTC